The rows below give T cell receptor beta chains drawn from one sample of a study of early T cells in non-severe SARS-CoV-2 infection. TCRdb reanalysed the 5' RACE reads using MiXCR and keeps one entry per CDR3 protein. This table has 71,000 or so distinct CDR3 sequences, roughly 15% appearing once. Material: whole blood. The receptors originated from an adult who was a healthcare worker with PCR-confirmed SARS-CoV-2 infection or an uninfected control (not recorded which). The CDR3 runs from the conserved cysteine through the conserved F or W. A D gene is named only where the DNA matches it firmly. Size is omitted from some rows. Given values are once, few, many or a class for expanded clones.

size: few; V: TRBV5-4; J: TRBJ1-1; D: TRBD1; DNA: TGTGCCAGCAGCAAACCGGACAGGGAAGTCGCTGAAGCTTTCTTT; CDR3: CASSKPDREVAEAFF
size: few; V: TRBV2; J: TRBJ1-4; D: -; DNA: TGTGCCAGCAGTGGAAGGGACGGTAAAGGGGAAAAACTGTTTTTT; CDR3: CASSGRDGKGEKLFF
size: many; V: TRBV12-3/TRBV12-4; J: TRBJ1-6; D: -; DNA: TGTGCCAGCAGTTTAGTAAGGGGTCCCCCCCACTTT; CDR3: CASSLVRGPPHF
size: large; V: TRBV7-6; J: TRBJ2-7; D: TRBD2; DNA: TGTGCCAGCAGCTCCCTAGCGGGGGGTAGATCCTACGAGCAGTACTTC; CDR3: CASSSLAGGRSYEQYF
size: -; V: TRBV7-3; J: TRBJ2-2; D: -; DNA: TGTGCCAGCAGCTTAATCCCAGCAGGTTTTGGCGGGGAGCTGTTTTTT; CDR3: CASSLIPAGFGGELFF
size: many; V: TRBV18; J: TRBJ2-3; D: -; DNA: TGTGCCAGCTCAAACGCAGATACGCAGTATTTT; CDR3: CASSNADTQYF
size: -; V: TRBV7-2; J: TRBJ2-5; D: -; DNA: TGTGCCAACCTTCGGGGGGAGACCCAGTACTTC; CDR3: CANLRGETQYF
size: many; V: TRBV11-2; J: TRBJ1-1; D: TRBD1; DNA: TGTGCCAGCAGCTTCCGGGACAGGGACACTGAAGCTTTCTTT; CDR3: CASSFRDRDTEAFF
size: many; V: TRBV14; J: TRBJ2-1; D: -; DNA: TGTGCCAGCAGCTTTCAGGCTAGCTCCTACAATGAGCAGTTCTTC; CDR3: CASSFQASSYNEQFF
size: few; V: TRBV20-1; J: TRBJ1-2; D: -; DNA: TGCAGTGCTAGTTCGCAGGGAAATTATGGCTACACCTTC; CDR3: CSASSQGNYGYTF
size: -; V: TRBV20-1; J: TRBJ2-3; D: -; DNA: TGCAGTGCTAGAGTCGGAACAGCCCCCCAAACGCAGTATTTT; CDR3: CSARVGTAPQTQYF
size: -; V: TRBV20-1; J: TRBJ2-1; D: -; DNA: TGCAGTGCTAGAACTACAGGCAATGAGCAGTTCTTC; CDR3: CSARTTGNEQFF
size: many; V: TRBV7-9; J: TRBJ2-3; D: TRBD2; DNA: TGTGCCAGCAGCTGGGGAGCGGGGGGGGGCACAGATACGCAGTATTTT; CDR3: CASSWGAGGGTDTQYF
size: -; V: TRBV11-2; J: TRBJ2-7; D: -; DNA: TGTGCCAGCAGCTCGGTCGAAGGGTACGAGCAGTACTTC; CDR3: CASSSVEGYEQYF
size: -; V: TRBV11-3; J: TRBJ2-3; D: -; DNA: TGTGCCAGCAGCTTTGGGCGGACAGATACGCAGTATTTT; CDR3: CASSFGRTDTQYF
size: many; V: TRBV28; J: TRBJ1-5; D: -; DNA: TGTGCCAGCAGTTGGGGCGGAGACAATCAGCCCCAGCATTTT; CDR3: CASSWGGDNQPQHF
size: many; V: TRBV7-6; J: TRBJ2-5; D: TRBD1; DNA: TGTGCCAGCAGCTCAAGAGACAGGGGATGGGGAGAGACCCAGTACTTC; CDR3: CASSSRDRGWGETQYF
size: -; V: TRBV7-7; J: TRBJ2-5; D: -; DNA: TGTGCCAGCAGCTTAGGCGGGACACCGTACCAAGAGACCCAGTACTTC; CDR3: CASSLGGTPYQETQYF
size: few; V: TRBV6-2/TRBV6-3; J: TRBJ2-1; D: TRBD1; DNA: TGTGCCAGCGGGACAGGGGTAGGCAATGAGCAGTTCTTC; CDR3: CASGTGVGNEQFF
size: -; V: TRBV6-2/TRBV6-3; J: TRBJ2-2; D: -; DNA: TGTGCCAGCACCTCCGCGGGGGCCGACACCGGGGAGCTGTTTTTT; CDR3: CASTSAGADTGELFF
size: -; V: TRBV27; J: TRBJ2-7; D: -; DNA: TGTGCCAGCATTTCGGACGGGTACGAGCAGTACTTC; CDR3: CASISDGYEQYF
size: -; V: TRBV30; J: TRBJ1-1; D: TRBD1; DNA: TGTGCCTGGAGTGGGGACAGGAACACTGAAGCTTTCTTT; CDR3: CAWSGDRNTEAFF
size: few; V: TRBV6-9; J: TRBJ1-1; D: TRBD1; DNA: TGTGCCAACCTAGTAGGACAGGCGCGGGGGGCCACTGAAGCTTTCTTT; CDR3: CANLVGQARGATEAFF
size: -; V: TRBV4-2; J: TRBJ2-1; D: -; DNA: TGTGCCAGCAGCCAAGATCGAAGGAGTTTTAACAATGAGCAGTTCTTC; CDR3: CASSQDRRSFNNEQFF
size: -; V: TRBV28; J: TRBJ1-2; D: -; DNA: TGTGCCAGCAGTGGGCCAGGGTACCGGGGCTACACCTTC; CDR3: CASSGPGYRGYTF
size: -; V: TRBV12-3/TRBV12-4; J: TRBJ2-2; D: -; DNA: TGTGCCAGCAGTCCCCACGGGGGTTACACCGGGGAGCTGTTTTTT; CDR3: CASSPHGGYTGELFF
size: many; V: TRBV2; J: TRBJ1-1; D: TRBD1; DNA: TGTGCCAGCAGTTCAGGGGGGACTGAAGCTTTCTTT; CDR3: CASSSGGTEAFF
size: -; V: TRBV27; J: TRBJ1-2; D: -; DNA: TGTGCCAGCAGCCCAGGGCCGAACTATGGCTACACCTTC; CDR3: CASSPGPNYGYTF
size: few; V: TRBV20-1; J: TRBJ2-2; D: -; DNA: TGCAGTGTTGTGCTGGCCGGGGAGCTGTTTTTT; CDR3: CSVVLAGELFF
size: -; V: TRBV6-1; J: TRBJ2-3; D: TRBD2; DNA: TGTGCCAGCAGTGTAGGACTAGCGGGGGGCGGGCGCACAGATACGCAGTATTTT; CDR3: CASSVGLAGGGRTDTQYF
size: many; V: TRBV28; J: TRBJ2-4; D: -; DNA: TGTGCCAGCAGTTTATCGGGTAGCGACGGGAACATTCAGTACTTC; CDR3: CASSLSGSDGNIQYF
size: many; V: TRBV6-1; J: TRBJ1-3; D: -; DNA: TGTGCCTGCGAGGAGGGCGGAAACACCATATATTTT; CDR3: CACEEGGNTIYF
size: -; V: TRBV6-2/TRBV6-3; J: TRBJ2-5; D: -; DNA: TGTGCCAGCAGACCTACTAGCTTGGAGACCCAGTACTTC; CDR3: CASRPTSLETQYF
size: few; V: TRBV28; J: TRBJ1-3; D: TRBD1; DNA: TGTGCCAGCAGTGGGGACAGGGGCCCATTCTCTGGAAACACCATATATTTT; CDR3: CASSGDRGPFSGNTIYF
size: -; V: TRBV9; J: TRBJ2-3; D: -; DNA: TGTGCCAGCAGCGTAGTGGCGGGACGGGACACAGATACGCAGTATTTT; CDR3: CASSVVAGRDTDTQYF
size: few; V: TRBV12-3/TRBV12-4; J: TRBJ1-1; D: -; DNA: TGTGCCAGCAGCGGGCAGGGGATAGAAGCTTTCTTT; CDR3: CASSGQGIEAFF
size: few; V: TRBV5-6; J: TRBJ1-5; D: -; DNA: TGTGCCAGCAGCTTGCAAGGCAGGGGCCGGGATCAGCCCCAGCATTTT; CDR3: CASSLQGRGRDQPQHF
size: many; V: TRBV29-1; J: TRBJ2-3; D: TRBD2; DNA: TGCAGCGTTGGCTCAGCGGGGGGGCCGTCAGATACGCAGTATTTT; CDR3: CSVGSAGGPSDTQYF
size: many; V: TRBV11-2; J: TRBJ2-5; D: TRBD2; DNA: TGTGCCAGCAGCGCCGGGACTAGCGGGTACTTC; CDR3: CASSAGTSGYF
size: -; V: TRBV12-3/TRBV12-4; J: TRBJ1-6; D: TRBD1; DNA: TGTGCCAGCAGTCCCCGGGGGGACAGGGTTTCACCCCTCCACTTT; CDR3: CASSPRGDRVSPLHF
size: -; V: TRBV6-6; J: TRBJ2-3; D: -; DNA: TGTGCCAGCAGTTACCGCGCATTCCAAGATACGCAGTATTTT; CDR3: CASSYRAFQDTQYF
size: -; V: TRBV5-1; J: TRBJ1-1; D: -; DNA: TGCGCCAGCAGCATAAACACTGAAGCTTTCTTT; CDR3: CASSINTEAFF
size: few; V: TRBV20-1; J: TRBJ2-5; D: TRBD2; DNA: TGCAGTGCTAGAACTAGCGGGGGTGGGCAAGAGACCCAGTACTTC; CDR3: CSARTSGGGQETQYF
size: -; V: TRBV7-2; J: TRBJ2-3; D: -; DNA: TGTGCCAGCAGCTACTCGAGTGGTCAATCCACAGATACGCAGTATTTT; CDR3: CASSYSSGQSTDTQYF
size: few; V: TRBV28; J: TRBJ2-2; D: -; DNA: TGTGCCAGCAGACTCGCCCCCGGGGAGCTGTTTTTT; CDR3: CASRLAPGELFF
size: -; V: TRBV6-5; J: TRBJ1-2; D: -; DNA: TGTGCCAGCAGTGCGGCAGGGGCCTATGGCTACACCTTC; CDR3: CASSAAGAYGYTF
size: few; V: TRBV7-7; J: TRBJ2-3; D: -; DNA: TGTGCCAGCAGCCCTCTTCCTACCGGGGATACGCAGTATTTT; CDR3: CASSPLPTGDTQYF
size: -; V: TRBV29-1; J: TRBJ2-5; D: TRBD2; DNA: TGCAGCGTTGAAGTTGGCGGGGGGGAGACCCAGTACTTC; CDR3: CSVEVGGGETQYF
size: few; V: TRBV6-5; J: TRBJ1-1; D: TRBD1; DNA: TGTGCCAGCAACTTTGGGACAGCTAGCATGAACACTGAAGCTTTCTTT; CDR3: CASNFGTASMNTEAFF
size: -; V: TRBV28; J: TRBJ2-7; D: -; DNA: TGTGCCAGCAGCCGAGGGACGGCGGTCAACGAGCAGTACTTC; CDR3: CASSRGTAVNEQYF
size: few; V: TRBV6-5; J: TRBJ1-2; D: -; DNA: TGTGCCAGCCGCCCTGGAGGTTATTCCGCCTATGGCTACACCTTC; CDR3: CASRPGGYSAYGYTF
size: -; V: TRBV19; J: TRBJ2-1; D: TRBD2; DNA: TGTGCCAGTAGTAGCCTAGCGGGGGGGTCCTCCTACAATGAGCAGTTCTTC; CDR3: CASSSLAGGSSYNEQFF
size: few; V: TRBV20-1; J: TRBJ1-1; D: -; DNA: TGCAGTGCGTCCGGGACATCCAATTGGCCCACTGAAGCTTTCTTT; CDR3: CSASGTSNWPTEAFF
size: many; V: TRBV28; J: TRBJ2-7; D: TRBD1; DNA: TGTGCCAGCAGGGGACAGGGGTTCTACGAGCAGTACTTC; CDR3: CASRGQGFYEQYF
size: -; V: TRBV20-1; J: TRBJ2-5; D: TRBD2; DNA: TGCAGTGCTGAAGAGCGGGGGGGCGAGACCCAGTACTTC; CDR3: CSAEERGGETQYF
size: few; V: TRBV7-2; J: TRBJ2-7; D: -; DNA: TGTGCCAGCAGCTTAGGAGGGGCCGGCTACGAGCAGTACTTC; CDR3: CASSLGGAGYEQYF
size: few; V: TRBV18; J: TRBJ1-4; D: -; DNA: TGTGCCAGCTCACCAGATGGGATAGTCGAAAAACTGTTTTTT; CDR3: CASSPDGIVEKLFF
size: few; V: TRBV9; J: TRBJ1-3; D: -; DNA: TGTGCCAGCAGCGCCCCTTCTGGAAACACCATATATTTT; CDR3: CASSAPSGNTIYF
size: many; V: TRBV5-6; J: TRBJ2-7; D: -; DNA: TGTGCCAGCAGCCCCCCTAGTACAGGATACTTGGGCGAGCAGTACTTC; CDR3: CASSPPSTGYLGEQYF